This T cell receptor (beta chain) was identified in a study of blood T cell repertoires in COVID-19. In the study overall: The United States, Italy and Spain were the sources of the acute and convalescent COVID-19 samples. PBMCs, B-cell-depleted T cells, or T cells provided the cDNA or gDNA that made up the material.

The CDR3 is 17 amino acids. The germline gives CDR1 WNHNN, CDR2 SYGVQD (reference sequence). Trimming removed 7 bases from V and 4 bases from J; junction bases left unmatched: 15. Original analysis: Nucleated cell counts were estimated from reference gene primer amplification. Libraries were prepared by immunoSEQ multiplex PCR; TCRdb keeps only in-frame clonotypes and omits some of them. Clonal size and the V and J genes are those of that table, whereas D and trimming came from the DNA. The repertoire holds 85,000 to 95,000 clones, with approximately 80% as singletons. Concerning this clone itself: Since a much larger clone is just one base distant, this may be a read error.

Sequencing was carried out using peripheral blood. The chain uses TRBV10-1 and TRBJ2-3, with 9 bases fitting TRBD1. This TCR derives from a man in his 70s with acute or convalescent COVID-19. CDR3: CASNDGTGIVSADTQYF. CDR3 sequence (DNA): TGCGCCAGCAATGACGGGACAGGGATCGTCAGCGCAGATACGCAGTATTTT.